A selection of T cell receptor beta chains follows, all from one sample in a study of CD8+ T cells in alopecia areata. TCRdb's copy holds only in-frame clones and misses some; the assay was immunoSEQ multiplex PCR. The repertoire holds roughly 60,000 clones, with roughly 46% as singletons. The sequencing input was NKG2D-low CD8+ T cells sorted from blood. All receptors derive from a human donor with alopecia areata. Each CDR3 is given with its conserved first and last residue. A D gene is named only where the DNA matches it firmly. Not all rows give a size; the values are once, few, many and, for expanded clones, a class.

clone_size: -
d_call: -
v_call: TRBV2
j_call: TRBJ2-7
cdr3_aa: CASRDFDEQYF
cdr3_nt: TGTGCCAGCAGAGATTTTGACGAGCAGTACTTC

clone_size: few
d_call: -
v_call: TRBV29-1
j_call: TRBJ2-5
cdr3_aa: CSVEAQYF
cdr3_nt: TGCAGCGTGGAGGCCCAGTACTTC

clone_size: few
d_call: -
v_call: TRBV7-3
j_call: TRBJ2-3
cdr3_aa: CASSLTRHPADTQYF
cdr3_nt: TGTGCCAGCAGCTTAACGAGGCACCCTGCGGATACGCAGTATTTT

clone_size: -
d_call: -
v_call: TRBV11-2
j_call: TRBJ2-7
cdr3_aa: CASSSPGYEQYF
cdr3_nt: TGTGCCAGCAGCTCTCCCGGGTACGAGCAGTACTTC

clone_size: many
d_call: -
v_call: TRBV11-2
j_call: TRBJ2-7
cdr3_aa: CASSSPEGEQYF
cdr3_nt: TGTGCCAGCAGCTCACCAGAGGGGGAGCAGTACTTC

clone_size: -
d_call: -
v_call: TRBV27
j_call: TRBJ2-5
cdr3_aa: CASWRRGRETQYF
cdr3_nt: TGTGCCAGTTGGCGCAGGGGGAGGGAGACCCAGTACTTC

clone_size: -
d_call: -
v_call: TRBV29-1
j_call: TRBJ1-1
cdr3_aa: CSVPYRGVRTEAFF
cdr3_nt: TGCAGCGTTCCATACCGGGGGGTGAGGACTGAAGCTTTCTTT

clone_size: few
d_call: -
v_call: TRBV7-9
j_call: TRBJ1-1
cdr3_aa: CASSPLGAFF
cdr3_nt: TGTGCCAGCAGCCCCCTAGGGGCTTTCTTT

clone_size: -
d_call: TRBD1
v_call: TRBV28
j_call: TRBJ2-1
cdr3_aa: CASSLTGTGDNEQFF
cdr3_nt: TGTGCCAGCAGTCTCACTGGGACAGGTGACAATGAGCAGTTCTTC

clone_size: once
d_call: -
v_call: TRBV4-1
j_call: TRBJ2-7
cdr3_aa: CASSQVRDNYEQYF
cdr3_nt: TGCGCCAGCAGCCAAGTACGCGACAATTACGAGCAGTACTTC

clone_size: -
d_call: -
v_call: TRBV2
j_call: TRBJ2-3
cdr3_aa: CASTEPWADTQYF
cdr3_nt: TGTGCCAGCACCGAACCCTGGGCAGATACGCAGTATTTT

clone_size: -
d_call: -
v_call: TRBV5-1
j_call: TRBJ2-2
cdr3_aa: CASSLRLGVTGELFF
cdr3_nt: TGCGCCAGCAGCTTGCGTCTAGGTGTTACCGGGGAGCTGTTTTTT

clone_size: -
d_call: -
v_call: TRBV5-6
j_call: TRBJ2-7
cdr3_aa: CASSSDYYEQYF
cdr3_nt: TGTGCCAGCAGCTCGGATTACTACGAGCAGTACTTC

clone_size: -
d_call: -
v_call: TRBV29-1
j_call: TRBJ2-2
cdr3_aa: CSVVNNLNTGELFF
cdr3_nt: TGCAGCGTTGTAAACAACTTGAACACCGGGGAGCTGTTTTTT

clone_size: few
d_call: -
v_call: TRBV5-1
j_call: TRBJ1-1
cdr3_aa: CASSPDKNTEAFF
cdr3_nt: TGCGCCAGCAGTCCCGACAAGAACACTGAAGCTTTCTTT

clone_size: -
d_call: -
v_call: TRBV27
j_call: TRBJ2-5
cdr3_aa: CASSYFFGETQYF
cdr3_nt: TGTGCCAGCAGCTACTTTTTTGGGGAGACCCAGTACTTC

clone_size: few
d_call: TRBD2
v_call: TRBV6-5
j_call: TRBJ2-2
cdr3_aa: CASTYLAGGTGELFF
cdr3_nt: TGTGCCAGCACCTATCTAGCGGGGGGGACCGGGGAGCTGTTTTTT

clone_size: -
d_call: -
v_call: TRBV27
j_call: TRBJ2-6
cdr3_aa: CASSLGTGANVLTF
cdr3_nt: TGTGCCAGCAGTTTGGGGACAGGGGCCAACGTCCTGACTTTC

clone_size: -
d_call: -
v_call: TRBV28
j_call: TRBJ2-7
cdr3_aa: CASSPGTGYEQYF
cdr3_nt: TGTGCCAGCAGTCCCGGGACGGGCTACGAGCAGTACTTC

clone_size: few
d_call: -
v_call: TRBV7-9
j_call: TRBJ1-1
cdr3_aa: CASIRDKENTEAFF
cdr3_nt: TGTGCCAGCATCAGGGACAAAGAGAACACTGAAGCTTTCTTT

clone_size: -
d_call: -
v_call: TRBV7-8
j_call: TRBJ2-3
cdr3_aa: CASSPQDTQYF
cdr3_nt: TGTGCCAGCAGCCCGCAAGATACGCAGTATTTT

clone_size: -
d_call: -
v_call: TRBV29-1
j_call: TRBJ2-7
cdr3_aa: CSVVGTFSYEQYF
cdr3_nt: TGCAGCGTTGTGGGGACGTTCTCCTACGAGCAGTACTTC

clone_size: -
d_call: -
v_call: TRBV27
j_call: TRBJ2-3
cdr3_aa: CASSLRLGIDTQYF
cdr3_nt: TGTGCCAGCAGTTTACGCCTAGGGATTGATACGCAGTATTTT

clone_size: few
d_call: -
v_call: TRBV10-3
j_call: TRBJ1-2
cdr3_aa: CAINGGSGAPNYGYTF
cdr3_nt: TGTGCCATCAACGGAGGCTCGGGGGCGCCTAACTATGGCTACACCTTC

clone_size: -
d_call: -
v_call: TRBV7-9
j_call: TRBJ2-3
cdr3_aa: CASSPRQFTDTQYF
cdr3_nt: TGTGCCAGCAGCCCCCGACAGTTCACAGATACGCAGTATTTT

clone_size: few
d_call: -
v_call: TRBV7-9
j_call: TRBJ2-5
cdr3_aa: CASSLDGEGWGLQETQYF
cdr3_nt: TGTGCCAGCAGCTTGGACGGTGAAGGCTGGGGGCTCCAAGAGACCCAGTACTTC

clone_size: -
d_call: -
v_call: TRBV4-1
j_call: TRBJ1-1
cdr3_aa: CASSSQAGIGFMNTEAFF
cdr3_nt: TGCGCCTCCAGCAGCCAGGCGGGTATAGGGTTTATGAACACTGAAGCTTTCTTT

clone_size: -
d_call: -
v_call: TRBV14
j_call: TRBJ2-5
cdr3_aa: CASSPPGGTLQETQYF
cdr3_nt: TGTGCCAGCAGTCCGCCAGGGGGGACGCTCCAAGAGACCCAGTACTTC

clone_size: few
d_call: -
v_call: TRBV19
j_call: TRBJ1-5
cdr3_aa: CASSIDWPGTDSNQPQHF
cdr3_nt: TGTGCCAGTAGTATAGATTGGCCGGGCACGGATAGCAATCAGCCCCAGCATTTT

clone_size: once
d_call: TRBD2
v_call: TRBV14
j_call: TRBJ2-7
cdr3_aa: CASSHRGGTESSYEQYF
cdr3_nt: TGTGCCAGCAGCCATCGGGGAGGGACCGAGAGCTCCTACGAGCAGTACTTC

clone_size: once
d_call: TRBD2
v_call: TRBV25-1
j_call: TRBJ2-1
cdr3_aa: CASSEWTSGGVYNEQFF
cdr3_nt: TGTGCCAGCAGTGAATGGACTAGCGGGGGGGTCTACAATGAGCAGTTCTTC

clone_size: -
d_call: -
v_call: TRBV4-3
j_call: TRBJ2-5
cdr3_aa: CASSQDFVGYQETQYF
cdr3_nt: TGCGCCAGCAGCCAAGATTTCGTGGGGTACCAAGAGACCCAGTACTTC

clone_size: few
d_call: -
v_call: TRBV29-1
j_call: TRBJ1-2
cdr3_aa: CSVDGGDGYTF
cdr3_nt: TGCAGCGTTGATGGGGGGGATGGCTACACCTTC

clone_size: -
d_call: -
v_call: TRBV9
j_call: TRBJ2-7
cdr3_aa: CASSVTGSYEQYF
cdr3_nt: TGTGCCAGCAGCGTAACTGGGAGCTACGAGCAGTACTTC

clone_size: -
d_call: -
v_call: TRBV12-5
j_call: TRBJ1-4
cdr3_aa: CASGRGGSNEKLFF
cdr3_nt: TGTGCTAGTGGAAGAGGGGGGTCTAATGAAAAACTGTTTTTT

clone_size: -
d_call: -
v_call: TRBV4-1
j_call: TRBJ2-7
cdr3_aa: CASSPWSNAYEQYF
cdr3_nt: TGCGCCAGCAGCCCCTGGTCGAATGCCTACGAGCAGTACTTC

clone_size: -
d_call: -
v_call: TRBV29-1
j_call: TRBJ2-2
cdr3_aa: CSVVIWTGELFF
cdr3_nt: TGCAGCGTTGTCATCTGGACCGGGGAGCTGTTTTTT

clone_size: -
d_call: -
v_call: TRBV7-9
j_call: TRBJ1-2
cdr3_aa: CASSLALDPRGYTF
cdr3_nt: TGTGCCAGCAGCTTAGCGCTAGACCCCAGAGGCTACACCTTC

clone_size: -
d_call: -
v_call: TRBV4-1
j_call: TRBJ2-4
cdr3_aa: CASSQGSGYGNIQYF
cdr3_nt: TGCGCCAGCAGCCAAGGGTCGGGGTATGGAAACATTCAGTACTTC

clone_size: -
d_call: -
v_call: TRBV30
j_call: TRBJ2-7
cdr3_aa: CACNRDGSSYEQYF
cdr3_nt: TGTGCCTGTAACCGGGACGGTAGCTCCTACGAGCAGTACTTC

clone_size: -
d_call: TRBD2
v_call: TRBV27
j_call: TRBJ2-1
cdr3_aa: CASSLSAGLAGVNEQFF
cdr3_nt: TGTGCCAGCAGTTTATCAGCGGGACTAGCGGGAGTTAATGAGCAGTTCTTC

clone_size: few
d_call: -
v_call: TRBV7-9
j_call: TRBJ2-6
cdr3_aa: CASSFEANVLTF
cdr3_nt: TGTGCCAGCAGCTTTGAGGCCAACGTCCTGACTTTC

clone_size: -
d_call: -
v_call: TRBV7-2
j_call: TRBJ2-4
cdr3_aa: CASSPARAGPKNIQYF
cdr3_nt: TGTGCCAGCAGCCCCGCCAGGGCTGGCCCCAAAAACATTCAGTACTTC

clone_size: few
d_call: -
v_call: TRBV7-9
j_call: TRBJ2-7
cdr3_aa: CASSVSYEQYF
cdr3_nt: TGTGCCAGCAGCGTCTCCTACGAGCAGTACTTC

clone_size: -
d_call: -
v_call: TRBV6-6
j_call: TRBJ2-7
cdr3_aa: CASSPTSNEQYF
cdr3_nt: TGTGCCAGCAGCCCGACCAGTAACGAGCAGTACTTC

clone_size: few
d_call: -
v_call: TRBV7-8
j_call: TRBJ2-2
cdr3_aa: CASSFITVTNTGELFF
cdr3_nt: TGTGCCAGCAGCTTTATAACCGTAACGAACACCGGGGAGCTGTTTTTT

clone_size: few
d_call: -
v_call: TRBV2
j_call: TRBJ1-1
cdr3_aa: CASSERSNTEAFF
cdr3_nt: TGTGCCAGCAGTGAAAGGTCCAACACTGAAGCTTTCTTT